Following are 7 T cell receptor beta chains from one sample sequenced in a study of blood T cell repertoires in COVID-19. TCRdb's copy holds only in-frame clones and misses some; the assay was immunoSEQ multiplex PCR. This table holds under 250,000 clones, about 90% found once. Sequencing input: peripheral blood. The receptors were sampled from a woman between 55 and 75 years old with acute or convalescent COVID-19.

CDR3 loop: CASSFTGVNTGELFF. CDR3 nucleotide sequence: TGTGCCAGCAGCTTTACAGGGGTTAACACCGGGGAGCTGTTTTTT. The chain employs TRBV7-2 and TRBJ2-2; 7 bases line up with TRBD1. The CDR3 runs 15 residues. CDR1 and CDR2 (germline): SGHTA, FQGNSA. Trimming cost V 3 bases and J 2 bases; bases outside gene matches: 3.

Here the CDR3 reads CASSYDNFNQPQHF. DNA for the CDR3: TGTGCCAGCAGTTACGACAATTTCAATCAGCCCCAGCATTTT. The rearrangement links TRBV6-5 to TRBJ1-5, with unresolved D. The ends were cut back, 2 bases at V and 3 bases at J, with 8 bases in the middle. Per the germline V gene, CDR1 is MNHEY and CDR2 is SVGAGI. The CDR3 sequence is 14 residues long.

The rearrangement joins TRBV2 to TRBJ1-4, with D tentatively TRBD1 (6 bases). The CDR3 extends over 14 amino acids. V dropped 5 bases and J dropped 5 bases, with 12 bases sitting between them. Looked up from germline, CDR1 is SNHLY and CDR2 is FYNNEI. This chain's CDR3 is CASSRTVSNEKLFF. For the CDR3, the DNA is TGTGCCAGCAGTAGGACAGTTTCAAATGAAAAACTGTTTTTT.

This clone was recorded only once. The chain recombines TRBV19 with TRBJ1-1; tentative D call: TRBD1 (5 bases). This CDR3 is 15 amino acids long. V shed 7 bases and J shed 0 bases, with 15 bases lying between them. CDR1 and CDR2 from the germline V gene are LNHDA and SQIVND (reference sequence). The CDR3 sequence: CASTLVGALNTEAFF. In DNA, the CDR3 is TGTGCCAGTACCTTAGTAGGGGCCCTGAACACTGAAGCTTTCTTT. Full variable domain (missing parts from reference TRBV19 and TRBJ1-1): DGGITQSPKYLFRKEGQNVTLSCEQNLNHDAMYWYRQDPGQGLRLIYYSQIVNDFQKGDIAEGYSVSREKKESFPLTVTSAQKNPTAFYLCASTLVGALNTEAFFGQGTRLTVV.

The chain couples TRBV6-5 to TRBJ2-7, with TRBD1 matching 9 bases. This CDR3 comprises 15 residues. V lost 5 bases, J lost 1 base, and 6 bases stayed unmatched. Germline values: CDR1 MNHEY, CDR2 SVGAGI. The CDR3 reads CASSLGQGPSYEQYF. DNA of the CDR3: TGTGCCAGCAGTCTAGGACAGGGGCCATCCTACGAGCAGTACTTC.

In the case of this clone: A clone one base away is much larger, so this may be a read error. The gene calls are TRBV19 and TRBJ1-1; TRBD1 matches 8 bases. CDR3 length equals 14 residues. Germline values: CDR1 LNHDA, CDR2 SQIVND (reference sequence). J was trimmed by 3 bases and V by 2 bases; bases with no gene match: 2. CDR3 residues: CASSIQGADTEAFF. The CDR3 DNA reads TGTGCCAGTAGTATACAGGGGGCGGACACTGAAGCTTTCTTT.

This clone was observed a few times. The chain uses TRBV13 and TRBJ1-5; D is undetermined. CDR1 is PRHDT and CDR2 is FYEKMQ in the germline V gene (reference sequence). The CDR3 is 15 amino acids. Between the trimmed V and J ends, which lost 5 bases and 0 bases, there was a span of 11 bases. This CDR3 reads CASSGLQVSNQPQHF. The DNA of the CDR3 is TGTGCCAGCAGCGGCCTGCAGGTTAGCAATCAGCCCCAGCATTTT.